These 30 T cell receptor beta chains were sequenced from one sample in a study of T cells in Graves' hyperthyroidism and ophthalmopathy. Template material for amplifying TCR beta CDR3 regions consisted of RNA transcripts. TCR CDR3 underwent first-round RT-PCR with the HTBI primer set. TCRdb passed the multiplex PCR reads through MiXCR, listing each CDR3 protein once. Of about 200,000 distinct CDR3 sequences listed, 17% are singletons. Material: blood. These receptors all stem from a woman in her forties or fifties with Graves' hyperthyroidism.

This clonotype came up many times. V is TRBV7-8 and J is TRBJ2-3, with 13 nucleotides matching TRBD2. The CDR3 totals 18 residues. With V trimmed by 3 bases and J by 3 bases, 9 bases remained unmatched. Germline-derived CDR1 and CDR2 are SGHVS and FQNEAQ. In DNA, the CDR3 is TGTGCCAGCAGCTTGGCGGGGGGGACTAGCGGGAAAACAGATACGCAGTATTTT. Encoded protein: CASSLAGGTSGKTDTQYF.

This clonotype was seen many times. The chain carries TRBV20-1 and TRBJ2-3, with TRBD2 as a possible D gene (6 bases). Trimming stripped 2 bases from V and 4 bases from J, with 13 bases between. The length of the CDR3 is 14 residues. The germline V gene has CDR1 DFQATT and CDR2 SNEGSKA (reference sequence). CDR3: CSARRGRRPDTQYF. The CDR3 DNA reads TGCAGTGCTAGAAGAGGGAGGCGCCCAGATACGCAGTATTTT.

The chain carries TRBV5-8 and TRBJ2-5, with D perhaps assigned TRBD1 or TRBD2 (5 bases each). Trimming took 0 bases from V and 3 from J, leaving 9 bases between them. Per the germline V gene, CDR1 is SGHTS and CDR2 is YDEGEE. The CDR3 sequence is 14 residues long. The CDR3 DNA sequence: TGTGCCAGCAGCTTGGGGACACTAGAAGAGACCCAGTACTTC. This sequence encodes CASSLGTLEETQYF.

This clonotype came up a few times. The V call is TRBV7-9, the J call TRBJ2-7; 10 bases are a match to TRBD1. Trimming took 5 bases from V and 3 from J; bases not matched to a gene: 7. Germline V gives CDR1 SEHNR, CDR2 FQNEAQ (reference sequence). CDR3 length: 15 amino acids. CDR3 sequence reads: CASSTRQGANYEQYF. Written as DNA, the CDR3 is TGTGCCAGCAGCACTAGACAGGGGGCTAACTACGAGCAGTACTTC. The variable domain in full, with the rest retrieved from reference TRBV7-9 and TRBJ2-7, is DTGVSQNPRHKITKRGQNVTFRCDPISEHNRLYWYRQTLGQGPEFLTYFQNEAQLEKSRLLSDRFSAERPKGSFSTLEIQRTEQGDSAMYLCASSTRQGANYEQYFGPGTRLTVT.

This clonotype has more than one count but fewer than ten. The CDR3 DNA reads as TGTGCCAGCAGTTTATCGGGGACAGGTGGGTGGCCCCAGCATTTT. It yields the protein CASSLSGTGGWPQHF. The gene calls are TRBV27 and TRBJ1-5; 8 bases map to TRBD1. The length of the CDR3 is 15 residues. V gave up 0 bases and J gave up 9 bases; unmatched junction bases: 7. Germline V gene lookup returns CDR1 MNHEY and CDR2 SMNVEV (reference sequence).

This clonotype was detected ten times or more. The CDR3 nucleotides are TGCGCCAGCAGCTTGTATGGGTTTGGGACTAGCGGGACTGGAGACGAGCAGTACTTC. This sequence encodes CASSLYGFGTSGTGDEQYF. This chain uses TRBV5-1 with TRBJ2-7; 13 bases fit TRBD2. The CDR3 is 19 residues long. Per the germline V gene, CDR1 is SGHRS and CDR2 is YFSETQ. With V trimmed by 1 base and J by 5 bases, 15 bases remained unmatched.

This clonotype was counted ten times or more. The V gene is TRBV12-3 or TRBV12-4, the J gene TRBJ1-1; no reliable D call. The CDR3 has 13 amino acids. V gave up 5 bases and J gave up 1 base, with 8 bases separating them. Here the CDR3 DNA reads TGTGCCAGCAGTGCCATTGGGAACACTGAAGCTTTCTTT. Its protein product is CASSAIGNTEAFF.

This clonotype came up many times. The chain links TRBV10-2 to TRBJ2-1; D is unclear. V was cut by 3 bases and J by 5 bases, with 8 bases left in between. CDR1 and CDR2 (germline): WSHSY, SAAADI. The CDR3 consists of 13 residues. CDR3 DNA: TGCGCCAGCAGTGATAGACGGAACAATGAGCAGTTCTTC. This translates into CASSDRRNNEQFF.

This clonotype was observed a few times. V and J are TRBV6-5 and TRBJ2-3; D gene unclear. Trimming took 2 bases from V and 6 from J, leaving 18 bases between them. The CDR3 runs 16 residues. Per germline, CDR1 MNHEY and CDR2 SVGAGI. The CDR3 loop is CASSYDRLGWRDTQYF. Written as DNA, the CDR3 is TGTGCCAGCAGTTACGATAGACTCGGCTGGCGGGATACGCAGTATTTT.

Many counts were recorded for this clonotype. CDR3 DNA sequence: TGCAGCGTTGGGCGGTCCACTGAAGCTTTCTTT. It yields the protein CSVGRSTEAFF. The rearrangement joins TRBV29-1 to TRBJ1-1; D is ambiguous. CDR1 is SQVTM, CDR2 ANQGSEA, per germline. V shed 4 bases and J shed 4 bases, with 7 bases lying between them. This CDR3 region has 11 residues.

The sample holds many counts of this clonotype. The rearrangement uses TRBV6-1 and TRBJ1-1, with D unclear. Trimming left V 5 bases short and J 0 bases short, with 13 bases between. The CDR3 totals 15 residues. CDR1 and CDR2 from the germline V gene are MNHNS and SASEGT. The CDR3 nucleotides are TGTGCCAGCAGTTATAACGGGCATTTGAACACTGAAGCTTTCTTT. It encodes CASSYNGHLNTEAFF.

This clonotype was picked up many times. V usage is TRBV12-5 and J usage is TRBJ2-1; no reliable D call. V lost 2 bases to trimming and J lost 8 bases, with 13 bases between them. The length of the CDR3 is 14 residues. Germline-derived CDR1 and CDR2 are LGHNT and FRNRAP. This CDR3 reads CASGLPDHRDEQFF. In DNA, the CDR3 is TGTGCTAGTGGTTTGCCTGACCATAGGGATGAGCAGTTCTTC.

The table lists this clonotype with many counts. This chain connects TRBV18 to TRBJ2-7; TRBD1 aligns across 9 bases. Per germline, CDR1 KGHSH and CDR2 LQKENI. The CDR3 is 15 residues long. V gave up 3 bases and J gave up 3 bases; unmatched junction bases: 6. In DNA, the CDR3 is TGTGCCAGCTCACCCCCGGGACAGGGCCGCTACGAGCAGTACTTC. This encodes CASSPPGQGRYEQYF.

Details on this clonotype: A much larger clone differs from this one at a single base, so this may be a read error. V is TRBV9 and J is TRBJ2-7, with D tentatively TRBD2 (6 bases). The CDR3 consists of 13 residues. Germline V CDR1 and CDR2: SGDLS, YYNGEE. V lost 4 bases and J 4 bases, leaving 12 bases between the germline ends. DNA for the CDR3: TGTGCCAGCAGCCCAAATGGAGGGTACGAGCAGTACTTC. This sequence encodes CASSPNGGYEQYF.

The chain combines TRBV5-1 with TRBJ2-4, with D perhaps matching TRBD1 (7 bases). CDR1 and CDR2 (germline): SGHRS, YFSETQ. Trimming took 5 bases from V and 2 from J, leaving 11 bases between them. The CDR3 loop spans 14 amino acids. The CDR3 region is CASSQGGSKNIQYF. DNA for the CDR3: TGCGCCAGCAGTCAGGGGGGTTCCAAAAACATTCAGTACTTC.

The chain has TRBV7-2 and TRBJ2-5; D gene uncertain. The CDR3 loop spans 11 amino acids. Germline CDR1 is SGHTA and CDR2 is FQGNSA. Deletions cut 5 bases from V and 7 bases from J, with 8 bases between. The CDR3 DNA sequence: TGTGCCAGCAGCAGAAGTGGGACCCAGTACTTC. Translation: CASSRSGTQYF.

The rearrangement joins TRBV24-1 to TRBJ2-3; TRBD1 agrees at 8 bases. Germline V CDR1 and CDR2: KGHDR, SFDVKD. V trimming: 3 bases; J trimming: 1 base; junction bases outside the gene matches: 8. The CDR3 is 17 amino acids. The CDR3, as DNA: TGTGCCACCAGTGATCCAGGGGGCGCAGTGGGCACAGATACGCAGTATTTT. Protein sequence: CATSDPGGAVGTDTQYF.

Ten or more counts support this clonotype. This rearrangement joins TRBV27 to TRBJ2-7; possibly TRBD2 for D (5 bases). Trimming stripped 5 bases from V and 3 bases from J, with 17 bases between. Germline CDR1 and CDR2: MNHEY and SMNVEV (reference sequence). There are 15 residues in the CDR3. For the CDR3, the DNA is TGTGCCAGCAGTCAAGCAGGATCGGGGAGCTACGAGCAGTACTTC. Protein: CASSQAGSGSYEQYF.

In its sample, this clonotype was seen many times. The chain recombines TRBV11-3 with TRBJ2-7; TRBD2 aligns across 10 bases. V dropped 4 bases and J dropped 5; count of bases not matched to a gene: 11. This CDR3 has 16 amino acids. Germline V gene sequence: CDR1 SGHNT, CDR2 YENEEA. The CDR3 region is CASSYTQAGGPHEQYF. Here the CDR3 DNA reads TGTGCCAGCAGCTACACACAAGCGGGAGGGCCCCACGAGCAGTACTTC.

J is TRBJ2-7 and V is TRBV29-1; 7 bases line up with TRBD2. The CDR3 has 16 amino acids. Germline assignment: CDR1 SQVTM and CDR2 ANQGSEA. The V segment lost 2 bases and the J segment 4 bases; nucleotides outside the gene matches: 14. The CDR3 region is CSVENLRDYLGYEQYF. In DNA form, the CDR3 reads TGCAGCGTTGAAAACCTCCGGGACTACCTCGGGTACGAGCAGTACTTC.

The rearrangement links TRBV10-3 to TRBJ1-5, with D tentatively TRBD1 (5 bases). This CDR3 spans 17 amino acids. Trimming pared 0 bases from V and 0 bases from J, leaving 12 bases between. Germline-derived CDR1 and CDR2 are ENHRY and SYGVKD. The CDR3 bases are TGTGCCATCAGTGAGTCGTTTCAGGGTTATAGCAATCAGCCCCAGCATTTT. Amino acids: CAISESFQGYSNQPQHF.

This clonotype was detected ten times or more. This chain's CDR3 is CASSRQGADTQYF. For the CDR3, the DNA is TGTGCCAGCAGTAGACAGGGTGCAGATACGCAGTATTTT. The chain has TRBV12-3 or TRBV12-4 and TRBJ2-3; 7 bases align to TRBD1. The ends lost 5 bases at V and 4 bases at J; junction bases unmatched: 3. The CDR3 is 13 amino acids.

This clonotype was counted at least ten times. The chain links TRBV3-1 to TRBJ2-1, with D possibly being TRBD2 (5 bases). CDR3 length equals 17 residues. The V gene's germline CDR1 is LGHDT and CDR2 YNNKEL (reference sequence). The germline V and J ends were trimmed by 1 base and 0 bases, with 13 bases remaining between them. The CDR3 here is CASSQVVTGSSYNEQFF. The CDR3 nucleotides read TGTGCCAGCAGCCAAGTGGTAACGGGGAGCTCCTACAATGAGCAGTTCTTC.

This clonotype has at least ten counts. The rearrangement uses TRBV2 and TRBJ1-2; 7 bases fit TRBD1. Germline CDR1 and CDR2: SNHLY and FYNNEI. After removal of 6 bases from V and 7 bases from J, the junction contained 8 bases not matched to a gene. The length of the CDR3 is 13 residues. CDR3 loop: CASRLTGYGGYTF. As DNA, the CDR3 is TGTGCCAGCAGATTGACAGGGTATGGTGGCTACACCTTC.

V usage is TRBV7-9 and J usage is TRBJ1-6; tentatively, D is TRBD1 (6 bases). The germline CDR1 and CDR2 sequences are SEHNR and FQNEAQ (reference sequence). The V end lost 0 bases, the J end lost 11 bases, and 14 bases lay between the germline ends. The CDR3 spans 15 residues. The CDR3: CASSLATARGAPLHF. The CDR3 region has the DNA TGTGCCAGCAGCTTAGCAACAGCAAGGGGGGCACCCCTCCACTTT.

This clonotype was observed many times. The chain has TRBV24-1 and TRBJ2-3, with no clear D. The CDR3 spans 15 residues. Germline loops: CDR1 KGHDR, CDR2 SFDVKD. V shed 5 bases and J shed 1 base, with 12 bases lying between them. The chain's CDR3 is CATSASGGGTDTQYF. The CDR3 bases are TGTGCCACCAGTGCATCTGGCGGAGGCACAGATACGCAGTATTTT.

This clonotype was observed many times. The J gene is TRBJ2-4, the V gene TRBV28; TRBD2 matches 8 bases. There are 14 residues in the CDR3. Germline assignment: CDR1 MDHEN and CDR2 SYDVKM. The junction had 7 bases not matched to a gene; V was cut back by 4 bases and J by 8 bases. DNA for the CDR3: TGTGCCAGCAGTTCGGGGGGGGAGGTGCACATTCAGTACTTC. Encoded protein: CASSSGGEVHIQYF.

Ten or more counts support this clonotype. The genes are TRBV7-9 and TRBJ2-3; the D gene is possibly TRBD1 (5 bases). Per the germline V gene, CDR1 is SEHNR and CDR2 is FQNEAQ (reference sequence). Trimming shortened V by 3 bases and J by 5 bases, and 15 bases separated the two germline ends. The CDR3 runs 15 residues. The CDR3 sequence is CASSLSRVNLDTQYF. The CDR3 nucleotides are TGTGCCAGCAGCTTGAGCAGGGTCAATCTAGATACGCAGTATTTT.

This chain links TRBV28 with TRBJ1-3, with D perhaps matching TRBD1 (5 bases). CDR1 and CDR2 from the germline V gene are MDHEN and SYDVKM. V was cut by 2 bases and J by 4 bases, with 15 bases left in between. The CDR3 runs to 16 residues. CDR3 DNA sequence: TGTGCCAGCAGTTTACCTAGGGGCGCGGCGGGAAACACCATATATTTT. This sequence encodes CASSLPRGAAGNTIYF.

The table lists this clonotype with a few counts. This chain links TRBV28 with TRBJ1-1; unclear D gene. V shed 8 bases and J shed 10 bases, with 23 bases lying between them. Germline V gives CDR1 MDHEN, CDR2 SYDVKM. The CDR3 consists of 14 residues. CDR3 bases: TGTGCCAGCTGTAGGTCTGCAACCCCTGGTGTAGCTTTCTTT. Its protein is CASCRSATPGVAFF.